This TCR beta chain came from a study of CD8 T cells in Susac syndrome. Deletions cut 3 bases from V and 0 bases from J, with 5 bases between. CDR1 and CDR2 (germline): DFQATT, SNEGSKA (reference sequence). The CDR3 extends over 13 amino acids. Sequencing of TCR beta was undertaken in CD8+ and CD4+ T cells derived from blood. Random-hexamer reverse transcription was applied to roughly 0.5 to 1 ug RNA. Each CDR3 protein gets one entry after TCRdb re-called the immunoSEQ multiplex PCR reads with MiXCR. The sample records 120,000 to 150,000 distinct CDR3 sequences, around 95% being singletons. Sequencing was carried out using CD4+ T cells from PBMCs. The sequence was obtained from a human donor with multiple sclerosis. The gene calls are TRBV20-1 and TRBJ2-2; D not resolved. The CDR3 here is CSASYANTGELFF. CDR3 sequence (DNA): TGCAGTGCTAGTTACGCGAACACCGGGGAGCTGTTTTTT.